This TCR beta chain was retrieved from a study of shared clonotypes between healthy human individuals. Study details: CD4 naive and memory got three plates each, CD8 naive two, CD8 memory one.

Both subsets, CD45RA+ naive and CD45RA-negative memory, were split from the CD4+ cells. Clones were read by immunoSEQ multiplex PCR, and TCRdb kept only the in-frame ones, dropping some. Of approximately 2.1 million clones in the sample, just over 90% were seen once. The CDR3 is made up of 13 amino acids. From germline, CDR1 is SGHNT and CDR2 YENEEA. V was pared by 3 bases and J by 1 base, with 6 bases between. General study points: Richness estimates generally favored naive over memory subsets. Deeper or shallower sequencing was expected to change how clonotypes are shared among donors.

A word on this clone: The target antigen is unknown.

The source material was naive CD4+ T cells from PBMCs. As for subset: CD45RA+ positively selected. The receptor's source is a young man in good health. Some clones in this sample may be carry-over from other donors' samples. The chain has TRBV11-3 and TRBJ1-1; D unclear. CDR3: CASSFQGNTEAFF. The CDR3 coding sequence is TGTGCCAGCAGCTTCCAAGGGAACACTGAAGCTTTCTTT.